This T cell receptor (beta chain) was obtained from a study of T cells after yellow fever vaccination. Findings and caveats of the study: Reappearance after the booster was seen for most primary-vaccination clones, at around 95% CD4 and 88% CD8.

The junction had 6 bases not matched to a gene; V was cut back by 0 bases and J by 5 bases. The CDR3 loop spans 15 amino acids. Germline CDR1 SQVTM, CDR2 ANQGSEA. As regards this clonotype: Its antigen is undetermined.

UMIs were added to TCR cDNA along with a universal primer site when it was made by 5'RACE template switching. A single record per CDR3 protein comes from TCRdb applying MiXCR to the 5' RACE reads. This table has about 340,000 distinct CDR3 sequences, over 8% appearing once. The chain combines TRBV29-1 with TRBJ2-5, with TRBD1 matching over 10 bases. This sequence was found in a man aged 18 to 35 who received the YFV17D yellow fever vaccine. The sample here was PBMCs, taken on the day of the first yellow fever vaccination. Written as DNA, the CDR3 is TGCAGCGTTGAAGATCTGGGACAGGGGATGGAGACCCAGTACTTC. Its protein product is CSVEDLGQGMETQYF.